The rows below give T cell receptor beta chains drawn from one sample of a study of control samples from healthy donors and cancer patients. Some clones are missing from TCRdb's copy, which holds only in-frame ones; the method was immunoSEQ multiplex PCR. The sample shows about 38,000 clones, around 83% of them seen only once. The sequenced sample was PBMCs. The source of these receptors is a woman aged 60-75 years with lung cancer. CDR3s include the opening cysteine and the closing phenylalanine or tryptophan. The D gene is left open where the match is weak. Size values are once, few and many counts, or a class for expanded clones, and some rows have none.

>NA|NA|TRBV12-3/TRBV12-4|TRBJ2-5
CASSLYEETQYF
TGTGCCAGCAGTTTATACGAAGAGACCCAGTACTTC
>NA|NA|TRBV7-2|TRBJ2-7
CASSLALNEQYF
TGTGCCAGCAGCTTAGCTCTCAACGAGCAGTACTTC
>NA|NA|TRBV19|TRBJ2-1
CASTPARRSNEQFF
TGTGCCAGTACTCCAGCTCGGCGTAGTAATGAGCAGTTCTTC
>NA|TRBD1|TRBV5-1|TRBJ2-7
CASSLSQGQGTYEQYF
TGCGCCAGCAGCTTGAGTCAGGGACAGGGTACCTACGAGCAGTACTTC
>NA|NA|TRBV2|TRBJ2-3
CASTGEGSTDTQYF
TGTGCCAGCACGGGGGAAGGGAGCACAGATACGCAGTATTTT
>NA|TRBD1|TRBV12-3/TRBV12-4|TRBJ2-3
CASRGTGGDTQYF
TGTGCCAGCAGGGGGACAGGGGGAGATACGCAGTATTTT
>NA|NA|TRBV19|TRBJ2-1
CASSILEGLNEQFF
TGTGCCAGTAGTATACTAGAAGGGCTCAATGAGCAGTTCTTC
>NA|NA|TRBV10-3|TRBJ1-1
CAISELQAGAFF
TGTGCCATCAGTGAGCTTCAGGCAGGGGCTTTCTTT
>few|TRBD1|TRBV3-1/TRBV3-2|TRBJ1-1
CASSLRTGEAFF
TGTGCCAGCAGCCTTAGGACAGGGGAAGCTTTCTTT
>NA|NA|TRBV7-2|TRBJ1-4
CASSLGGAVHEKLFF
TGTGCCAGCAGCTTAGGCGGGGCAGTACACGAAAAACTGTTTTTT
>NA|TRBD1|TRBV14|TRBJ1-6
CASSQQGVQPPLHF
TGTGCCAGCAGCCAACAGGGGGTACAGCCACCCCTCCACTTT
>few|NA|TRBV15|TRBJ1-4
CATSRDRPPGEKLFF
TGTGCCACCAGCAGAGATAGGCCTCCCGGGGAAAAACTGTTTTTT
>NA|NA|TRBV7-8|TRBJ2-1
CASSFREGVRGDEQFF
TGTGCCAGCAGCTTCCGAGAGGGCGTCCGTGGGGATGAGCAGTTCTTC
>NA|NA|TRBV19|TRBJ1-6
CASSIFPPGVSPLHF
TGTGCCAGTAGTATATTCCCACCAGGGGTATCACCCCTCCACTTT
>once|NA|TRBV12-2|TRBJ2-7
CASRLPTSGVPGRPLGQYF
TGTGCAAGTCGCTTACCGACGTCAGGGGTTCCGGGCAGACCCCTCGGGCAGTACTTC
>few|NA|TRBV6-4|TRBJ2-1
CASSDSSYSNEQFF
TGTGCCAGCAGTGACTCCTCGTATTCCAATGAGCAGTTCTTC
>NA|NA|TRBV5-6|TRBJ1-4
CASSSVFATNEKLFF
TGTGCCAGCAGTTCGGTGTTTGCAACTAATGAAAAACTGTTTTTT
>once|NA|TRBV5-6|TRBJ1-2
CASTPEAGRGYGYTF
TGTGCCAGCACCCCCGAGGCAGGGAGGGGCTATGGCTACACCTTC
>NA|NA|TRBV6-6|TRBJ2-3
CASSYYGSGTDTQYF
TGTGCCAGCAGTTACTATGGCTCCGGCACAGATACGCAGTATTTT
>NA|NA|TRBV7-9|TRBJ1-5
CASSRVDQPQHF
TGTGCCAGCAGCCGAGTGGATCAGCCCCAGCATTTT
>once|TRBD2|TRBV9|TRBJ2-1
CASSVRLAGTNEQFF
TGTGCCAGCAGCGTGAGACTAGCGGGGACTAATGAGCAGTTCTTC
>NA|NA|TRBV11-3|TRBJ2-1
CASSLGGRYEQFF
TGTGCCAGCAGCTTAGGAGGTCGTTATGAGCAGTTCTTC
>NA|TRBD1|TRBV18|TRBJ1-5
CASSPRQGGQPQHF
TGTGCCAGCTCACCTCGACAGGGAGGTCAGCCCCAGCATTTT
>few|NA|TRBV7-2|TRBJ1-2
CASSPRTVGSYTF
TGTGCCAGCAGCCCACGGACGGTCGGAAGCTACACCTTC
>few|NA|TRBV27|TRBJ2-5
CASSPISGGGETQYF
TGTGCCAGCAGTCCAATTTCAGGGGGAGGCGAGACCCAGTACTTC
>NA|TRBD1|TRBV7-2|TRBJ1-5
CASSLGILGGTENQPQHF
TGTGCCAGCAGCTTAGGAATATTGGGAGGGACAGAAAATCAGCCCCAGCATTTT